The 12 T cell receptor beta chains in this list originate from one sample, sequenced in a study of cytomegalovirus exposure and HLA in healthy donors. The PCR had 60 Vbeta and 13 Jbeta primers. TCRdb keeps only in-frame clones here, not all; method: immunoSEQ multiplex PCR. The table includes 76,000 or so clones, around 70% detected once. Sequencing was performed on PBMCs. Receptors originate from a woman aged 40 to 49 in good health and CMV-seropositive.

This clone is a singleton in its sample. V is TRBV27 and J is TRBJ2-2, with 7 positions matching TRBD1. The CDR3 consists of 16 residues. The junction had 9 bases not matched to a gene; V was cut back by 6 bases and J by 2 bases. The germline CDR1 and CDR2 sequences are MNHEY and SMNVEV (reference sequence). CDR3 nucleotide sequence: TGTGCCAGCAGGACAGAGGGGGCGGTCAACACCGGGGAGCTGTTTTTT. Translating it yields CASRTEGAVNTGELFF.

This chain joins TRBV5-1 and TRBJ2-5; 15 bases line up with TRBD2. The CDR3 is made up of 17 amino acids. The J segment lost 2 bases and the V segment lost 4 bases, leaving 6 bases of the junction unmatched. Germline loops: CDR1 SGHRS, CDR2 YFSETQ. In DNA form, the CDR3 reads TGCGCCAGCAGCGACTTAGGACTAGCGGGGGGGCAAGAGACCCAGTACTTC. Translating gives CASSDLGLAGGQETQYF.

The chain uses TRBV6-5 and TRBJ1-2, with D tentatively TRBD1 (6 bases). Trimming shortened V by 0 bases and J by 8 bases, and 19 bases separated the two germline ends. The CDR3 runs 16 residues. Per germline, CDR1 MNHEY and CDR2 SVGAGI. CDR3 loop: CASSYSYRAQMRGYTF. The CDR3 nucleotides are TGTGCCAGCAGTTACTCATACAGGGCGCAAATGAGAGGCTACACCTTC.

V is TRBV28 and J is TRBJ2-3; TRBD2 might be the D (5 bases). Germline CDR1 reads MDHEN; CDR2 reads SYDVKM. The CDR3 loop spans 17 amino acids. With 6 bases removed from V and 1 base from J, the gap between germline ends came to 20 bases. For the CDR3, the DNA is TGTGCCAGCAGCACAGCGGTCTGGCCTGAGGGCACAGATACGCAGTATTTT. Translation: CASSTAVWPEGTDTQYF.

The chain links TRBV4-3 to TRBJ2-6, with 8 nucleotides matching TRBD1. CDR3 length: 18 residues. Germline CDR1 reads LGHNA; CDR2 reads YSLEER. V shed 1 base, J shed 2 bases, and the junction held 7 bases outside the gene matches. The CDR3 loop reads CASSQAVAGGPGANVLTF. The CDR3 nucleotides are TGCGCCAGCAGCCAAGCTGTGGCAGGGGGCCCTGGGGCCAACGTCCTGACTTTC.

The chain links TRBV10-3 to TRBJ2-7; weak D call: TRBD2 (5 bases). Trimming left V 10 bases short and J 9 bases short, with 22 bases between. The V gene's germline CDR1 is ENHRY and CDR2 SYGVKD. CDR3 length equals 13 residues. The CDR3 nucleotides are TGTGCCACGTCGGATACGGGGAATCGAGGGCAGTACTTC. Translated, it gives CATSDTGNRGQYF.

The rearrangement uses TRBV27 and TRBJ1-2; D is possibly TRBD1 (5 bases). Per germline, CDR1 MNHEY and CDR2 SMNVEV (reference sequence). The CDR3 is made up of 14 amino acids. Trimming took off 4 bases at V and 7 bases at J, with 16 bases between the two ends. Written as DNA, the CDR3 is TGTGCCAGCAGTTCCAGGGCAGGGATTCCTGGCTACACCTTC. This gives the protein CASSSRAGIPGYTF.

J is TRBJ2-3 and V is TRBV5-1, with 12 bases identical to TRBD1. The CDR3 covers 16 residues. V was pared by 4 bases and J by 3 bases, with 6 bases of the junction left unmatched. CDR1 and CDR2 from the germline V gene are SGHRS and YFSETQ. The CDR3 here is CASSGGTGGETDTQYF. The CDR3 DNA is TGCGCCAGCAGCGGAGGGACAGGGGGCGAAACAGATACGCAGTATTTT.

The gene calls are TRBV6-5 and TRBJ1-5; possible D gene TRBD1, 6 bases. The CDR3 is 14 amino acids. Germline CDR1 MNHEY, CDR2 SVGAGI. The germline V and J ends were trimmed by 5 bases and 2 bases, with 10 bases remaining between them. CDR3 bases: TGTGCCAGCAGTATCAGGGGAGGCAATCAGCCCCAGCATTTT. Its translation is CASSIRGGNQPQHF.

The rearrangement uses TRBV2 and TRBJ2-1; no firm D call. CDR1 and CDR2 from the germline V gene are SNHLY and FYNNEI. The CDR3 has 13 residues. Trimming removed 3 bases at V and 6 bases at J, with 9 bases between. The CDR3 DNA reads as TGTGCCAGCAGTGAGTCGTATCGCAATGAGCAGTTCTTC. Translating gives CASSESYRNEQFF.

This clone was observed many times. The rearrangement joins TRBV5-1 to TRBJ1-1, with 9 bases aligning to TRBD1. Germline-derived CDR1 and CDR2 are SGHRS and YFSETQ. Trimming removed 4 bases from V and 4 bases from J; junction bases left unmatched: 11. The CDR3 length is 16 residues. The CDR3: CASSPGQGMGSTEAFF. The CDR3 DNA follows: TGCGCCAGCAGCCCAGGACAGGGGATGGGGAGCACTGAAGCTTTCTTT.

This clone was counted a few times. The chain has TRBV5-1 and TRBJ1-1, with a weak D call TRBD1 (5 bases). The CDR3 extends over 13 amino acids. V was clipped by 2 bases and J by 5 bases, with 10 bases between them. Germline V gene sequence: CDR1 SGHRS, CDR2 YFSETQ. DNA for the CDR3: TGCGCCAGCAGCTTCGACAGTACGACTGAAGCTTTCTTT. Its translation is CASSFDSTTEAFF.